The present TCR beta chain was sequenced within a study of human T cells and chemical hapten exposure. Unique molecular identifiers were attached to individual cDNA molecules during library preparation. TCRdb reprocessed the RACE reads with MiXCR, giving one entry per CDR3 protein. Among more than 100,000 distinct CDR3 sequences listed, 11% were seen once. There are 12 residues in the CDR3. V was cut by 4 bases and J by 2 bases, with 8 bases left in between. Germline CDR1 and CDR2: SQVTM and ANQGSEA. With regard to this clonotype: Its antigen is currently unknown.

This sample's time point: patch test 3, about 24 weeks after DPC sensitization. The treatment: therapeutic diphenylcyclopropenone sensitization with weekly scalp DPC. Study-wide points: The study found that DPC sensitization did not change TCRs above 1 in 1000 frequency.

This sequence was found in a woman in her fifties or sixties with alopecia areata. Some clones in this sample may be carry-over from other donors' samples. The chain has TRBV29-1 and TRBJ1-2, with a weak D call TRBD1 (5 bases). Sequences were derived from whole blood, sampled in connection with sensitization to the hapten diphenylcyclopropenone (DPC). This CDR3 is CSVGGANYGYTF. The CDR3, as DNA: TGCAGCGTTGGAGGGGCGAACTATGGCTACACCTTC.